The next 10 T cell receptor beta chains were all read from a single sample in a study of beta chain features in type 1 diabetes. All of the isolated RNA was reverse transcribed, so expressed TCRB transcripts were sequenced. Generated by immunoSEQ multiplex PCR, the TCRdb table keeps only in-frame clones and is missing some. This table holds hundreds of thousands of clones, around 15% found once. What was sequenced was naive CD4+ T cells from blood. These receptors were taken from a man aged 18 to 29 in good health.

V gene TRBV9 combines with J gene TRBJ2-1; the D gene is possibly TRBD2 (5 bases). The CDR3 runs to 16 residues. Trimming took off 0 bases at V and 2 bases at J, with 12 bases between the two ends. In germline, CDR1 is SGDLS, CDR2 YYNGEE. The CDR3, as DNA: TGTGCCAGCAGCGTAGAGGTGGGAGCAACCTACAATGAGCAGTTCTTC. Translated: CASSVEVGATYNEQFF. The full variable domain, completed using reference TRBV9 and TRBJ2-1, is DSGVTQTPKHLITATGQRVTLRCSPRSGDLSVYWYQQSLDQGLQFLIQYYNGEERAKGNILERFSAQQFPDLHSELNLSSLELGDSALYFCASSVEVGATYNEQFFGPGTRLTVL.

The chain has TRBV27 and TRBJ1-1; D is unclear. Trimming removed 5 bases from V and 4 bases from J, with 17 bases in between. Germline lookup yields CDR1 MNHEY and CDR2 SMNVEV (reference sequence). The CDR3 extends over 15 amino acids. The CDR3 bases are TGTGCCAGCAGTCCTTTAATCCTACGGGGCACTGAAGCTTTCTTT. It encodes CASSPLILRGTEAFF.

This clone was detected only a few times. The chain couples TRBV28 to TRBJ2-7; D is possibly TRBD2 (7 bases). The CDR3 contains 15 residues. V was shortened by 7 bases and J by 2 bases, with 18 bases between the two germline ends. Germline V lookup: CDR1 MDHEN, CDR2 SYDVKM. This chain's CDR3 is CASTKGGTLTYEQYF. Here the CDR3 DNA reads TGTGCCAGCACAAAGGGGGGGACACTAACCTACGAGCAGTACTTC.

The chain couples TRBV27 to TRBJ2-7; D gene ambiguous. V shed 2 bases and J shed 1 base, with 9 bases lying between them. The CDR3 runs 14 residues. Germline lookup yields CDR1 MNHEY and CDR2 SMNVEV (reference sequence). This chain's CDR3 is CASSLGVRSYEQYF. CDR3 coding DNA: TGTGCCAGCAGTTTAGGCGTCAGGTCCTACGAGCAGTACTTC.

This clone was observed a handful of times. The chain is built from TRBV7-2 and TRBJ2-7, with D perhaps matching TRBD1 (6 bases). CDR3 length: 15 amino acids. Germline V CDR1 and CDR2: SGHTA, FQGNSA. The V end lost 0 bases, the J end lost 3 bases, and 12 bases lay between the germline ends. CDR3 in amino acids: CASSLAGAAYYEQYF. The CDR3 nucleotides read TGTGCCAGCAGCTTAGCGGGGGCAGCTTACTACGAGCAGTACTTC. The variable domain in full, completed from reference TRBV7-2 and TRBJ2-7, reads GAGVSQSPSNKVTEKGKDVELRCDPISGHTALYWYRQSLGQGLEFLIYFQGNSAPDKSGLPSDRFSAERTGGSVSTLTIQRTQQEDSAVYLCASSLAGAAYYEQYFGPGTRLTVT.

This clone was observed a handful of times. The DNA for the CDR3 is TGTGCCAGCAGTTTTGGGCTATTCCGCGGACTAGCGGGAGGGCCCTTGGGCTACGAGCAGTACTTC. It is translated as CASSFGLFRGLAGGPLGYEQYF. This chain joins TRBV28 and TRBJ2-7, with TRBD2 identical over 15 bases. The junction had 21 bases not matched to a gene; V was cut back by 3 bases and J by 3 bases. Per germline, CDR1 MDHEN and CDR2 SYDVKM. The CDR3 is made up of 22 amino acids. Full variable domain (missing parts from reference TRBV28 and TRBJ2-7): DVKVTQSSRYLVKRTGEKVFLECVQDMDHENMFWYRQDPGLGLRLIYFSYDVKMKEKGDIPEGYSVSREKKERFSLILESASTNQTSMYLCASSFGLFRGLAGGPLGYEQYFGPGTRLTVT.

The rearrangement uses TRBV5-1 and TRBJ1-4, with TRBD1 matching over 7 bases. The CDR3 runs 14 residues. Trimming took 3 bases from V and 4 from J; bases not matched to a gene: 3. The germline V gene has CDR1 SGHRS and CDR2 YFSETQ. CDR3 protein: CASSSTGNNEKLFF. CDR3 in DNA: TGCGCCAGCAGCTCGACAGGGAATAATGAAAAACTGTTTTTT.

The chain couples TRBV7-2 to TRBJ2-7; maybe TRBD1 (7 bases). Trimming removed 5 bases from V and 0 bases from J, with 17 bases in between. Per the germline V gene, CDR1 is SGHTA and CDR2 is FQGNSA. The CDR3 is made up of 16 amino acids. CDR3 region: CASSPGGSQASYEQYF. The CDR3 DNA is TGTGCCAGCAGCCCAGGGGGGTCTCAAGCCTCCTACGAGCAGTACTTC. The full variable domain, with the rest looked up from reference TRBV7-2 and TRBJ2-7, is GAGVSQSPSNKVTEKGKDVELRCDPISGHTALYWYRQSLGQGLEFLIYFQGNSAPDKSGLPSDRFSAERTGGSVSTLTIQRTQQEDSAVYLCASSPGGSQASYEQYFGPGTRLTVT.

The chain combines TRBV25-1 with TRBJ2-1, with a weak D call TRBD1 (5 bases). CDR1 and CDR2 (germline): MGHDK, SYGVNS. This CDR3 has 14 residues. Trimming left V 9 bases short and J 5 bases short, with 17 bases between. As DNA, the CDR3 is TGTGCCAGTTCGGTTGGTTCAGGGCACAATGAGCAGTTCTTC. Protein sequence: CASSVGSGHNEQFF.

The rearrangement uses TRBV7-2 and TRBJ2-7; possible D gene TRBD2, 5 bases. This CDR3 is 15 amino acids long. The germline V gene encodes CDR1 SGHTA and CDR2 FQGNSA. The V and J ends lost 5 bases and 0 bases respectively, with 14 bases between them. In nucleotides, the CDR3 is TGTGCCAGCAGCCCCCCGGGATTGACCTCCTACGAGCAGTACTTC. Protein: CASSPPGLTSYEQYF.